This entry lists 22 T cell receptor beta chains sequenced from one sample in a study of response to subunit inactivated influenza vaccine. TCRdb re-derived calls from the RT-PCR reads in MiXCR, one entry per CDR3 protein. The sample shows 430,000 or so distinct CDR3 sequences, approximately 11% of them seen only once. Sequencing was performed on PBMCs from blood, taken roughly 47 days after vaccination. The receptors were gathered from a man between 50 and 59 years old who received an inactivated influenza vaccine.

This clonotype came up many times. The chain links TRBV29-1 to TRBJ1-1; 7 positions agree with TRBD1. Germline assignment: CDR1 SQVTM and CDR2 ANQGSEA. The V segment lost 7 bases and the J segment 6 bases; nucleotides outside the gene matches: 8. CDR3 length: 12 amino acids. The DNA of the CDR3 is TGCAGCGCCCTCCAGGGGGGGGCTGAAGCTTTCTTT. Translating it yields CSALQGGAEAFF.

At least ten counts were recorded for this clonotype. The J gene is TRBJ2-7, the V gene TRBV27; D not resolved. This CDR3 contains 12 residues. Germline V gene lookup returns CDR1 MNHEY and CDR2 SMNVEV (reference sequence). With 10 bases removed from V and 5 bases from J, the gap between germline ends came to 15 bases. The CDR3 nucleotides are TGTGCCAAGTTTAGTGGGTATGACGAGCAGTACTTC. It codes for CAKFSGYDEQYF.

This rearrangement joins TRBV7-9 to TRBJ1-2; D gene unclear. The V and J ends lost 6 bases and 6 bases respectively, with 23 bases between them. Germline V lookup: CDR1 SEHNR, CDR2 FQNEAQ (reference sequence). The CDR3 spans 16 residues. The CDR3 sequence: CASRSLSLTKMDGYTF. CDR3 in DNA: TGTGCCAGCAGATCCCTCTCCTTGACTAAAATGGATGGCTACACCTTC.

The chain has TRBV20-1 and TRBJ2-2; D may match TRBD1 or TRBD2 (6 bases each). The CDR3 has 14 residues. The germline V gene encodes CDR1 DFQATT and CDR2 SNEGSKA (reference sequence). V gave up 0 bases and J gave up 5 bases, with 10 bases separating them. The CDR3 DNA reads TGCAGTGCTAGAGATCGGGGGCGTACCGGGGAGCTGTTTTTT. It translates to CSARDRGRTGELFF.

The CDR3, as DNA: TGCGCCAGCAGCCAAGGGCTGGGACAGGGTCGGATGGGCAATCAGCCCCAGCATTTT. Its translation is CASSQGLGQGRMGNQPQHF. This rearrangement joins TRBV4-1 to TRBJ1-5, with 9 bases lining up with TRBD1. The CDR3 is made up of 19 amino acids. Germline trimming cut 1 base from V and 2 bases from J; bases unmatched to any gene: 12. Germline V gene lookup returns CDR1 MGHRA and CDR2 YSYEKL.

The chain uses TRBV20-1 and TRBJ2-7; 11 nucleotides match TRBD2. CDR1 is DFQATT, CDR2 SNEGSKA, per germline (reference sequence). After removal of 0 bases from V and 7 bases from J, the junction contained 8 bases not matched to a gene. This CDR3 has 15 amino acids. The CDR3: CSARDTLAGAGEQYF. The CDR3 bases are TGCAGTGCTAGAGATACACTAGCGGGAGCGGGAGAGCAGTACTTC.

This clonotype has at least ten counts. This sequence joins TRBV29-1 and TRBJ1-2, with D possibly matching TRBD1 (6 bases). The CDR3 contains 13 residues. V gave up 7 bases and J gave up 4 bases, with 16 bases separating them. The germline gives CDR1 SQVTM, CDR2 ANQGSEA. The CDR3 reads CSALAGAGYGYTF. Written as DNA, the CDR3 is TGCAGCGCCCTAGCGGGGGCGGGCTATGGCTACACCTTC.

This clonotype came up once. A much larger clone lies a single base off, so this may be a read error. V gene TRBV12-3 or TRBV12-4 combines with J gene TRBJ2-3; D remains unclear. V lost 8 bases, J lost 6 bases, and 15 bases lay in between. The CDR3 extends over 13 amino acids. CDR3 coding DNA: TGTGCCAGCCACTCGACCAGAGGTGATACGCAGTATTTT. The encoded protein is CASHSTRGDTQYF.

This clonotype was seen only a few times. The gene calls are TRBV2 and TRBJ2-1; perhaps D is TRBD1 or TRBD2 (5 bases each). Germline CDR1 SNHLY, CDR2 FYNNEI. The CDR3 runs to 15 residues. The ends were cut back, 6 bases at V and 0 bases at J, with 12 bases in the middle. The CDR3 DNA is TGTGCCAGCAGCCCCGGGACCCACTCCTACAATGAGCAGTTCTTC. Amino acid sequence: CASSPGTHSYNEQFF.

The chain couples TRBV6-5 to TRBJ2-7, with TRBD1 identical over 9 bases. Germline V gene lookup returns CDR1 MNHEY and CDR2 SVGAGI. V dropped 4 bases and J dropped 3; count of bases not matched to a gene: 7. CDR3 length equals 15 residues. CDR3 DNA sequence: TGTGCCAGCAGTTTGACAGGGGGGAGAGTCTACGAGCAGTACTTC. It codes for CASSLTGGRVYEQYF.

This clonotype has only a few counts. The chain couples TRBV12-3 or TRBV12-4 to TRBJ1-2; D is uncertain. With 6 bases removed from V and 4 bases from J, the gap between germline ends came to 15 bases. The CDR3 totals 14 residues. Here the CDR3 reads CASRKDRGIYGYTF. The CDR3 nucleotides are TGTGCCAGCAGGAAGGATCGCGGGATCTATGGCTACACCTTC.

The chain combines TRBV7-2 with TRBJ2-7; 9 positions agree with TRBD2. The CDR3 has 15 amino acids. V gave up 5 bases and J gave up 6 bases; unmatched junction bases: 11. CDR1 and CDR2 from the germline V gene are SGHTA and FQGNSA. This CDR3 reads CASSPKSGGFGEQYF. As DNA, the CDR3 is TGTGCCAGCAGCCCAAAGAGCGGGGGGTTTGGCGAGCAGTACTTC. Drawing the rest from reference TRBV7-2 and TRBJ2-7, the complete variable domain is GAGVSQSPSNKVTEKGKDVELRCDPISGHTALYWYRQSLGQGLEFLIYFQGNSAPDKSGLPSDRFSAERTGGSVSTLTIQRTQQEDSAVYLCASSPKSGGFGEQYFGPGTRLTVT.

This clonotype appeared many times. This sequence joins TRBV6-2 or TRBV6-3 and TRBJ2-7, with 9 bases aligning to TRBD1. The CDR3 consists of 15 residues. Germline-derived CDR1 and CDR2 are MNHEY and SVGEGT. V lost 5 bases to trimming and J lost 3 bases; unmatched junction nucleotides: 8. The CDR3 is CASSRPGQGYYEQYF. The CDR3 DNA follows: TGTGCCAGCAGTAGACCGGGACAGGGATACTACGAGCAGTACTTC.

The V and J genes are TRBV7-2 and TRBJ2-1, with TRBD1 matching over 7 bases. CDR3 length equals 14 residues. V trimming: 3 bases; J trimming: 7 bases; junction bases outside the gene matches: 6. Germline lookup yields CDR1 SGHTA and CDR2 FQGNSA. CDR3: CASSFDRDSNEQFF. In DNA, the CDR3 is TGTGCCAGCAGCTTCGACCGGGACAGTAATGAGCAGTTCTTC.

The CDR3 reads CASRATNYHEQYF. The CDR3 nucleotides read TGTGCCAGCAGAGCAACAAACTATCACGAGCAGTACTTC. The genes are TRBV7-2 and TRBJ2-7; the D is unclear. With 6 bases removed from V and 5 bases from J, the gap between germline ends came to 14 bases. The CDR3 totals 13 residues. Germline V gives CDR1 SGHTA, CDR2 FQGNSA.

The table lists this clonotype with a few counts. J is TRBJ2-2 and V is TRBV6-2 or TRBV6-3; the match to TRBD2 covers 8 bases. V shed 3 bases, J shed 3 bases, and the junction held 12 bases outside the gene matches. This CDR3 is built from 18 residues. Per the germline V gene, CDR1 is MNHEY and CDR2 is SVGEGT. DNA of the CDR3: TGTGCCAGCAGTTATCGTCGGGAGGGTTTTAGGGACACCGGGGAGCTGTTTTTT. Translated, it gives CASSYRREGFRDTGELFF.

This clonotype came up many times. The chain employs TRBV5-1 and TRBJ1-3; no clear D gene. Per germline, CDR1 SGHRS and CDR2 YFSETQ. Trimming stripped 4 bases from V and 2 bases from J, with 7 bases between. This CDR3 spans 13 amino acids. The CDR3 DNA sequence: TGCGCCAGCAGCGATTCTACTGGAAACACCATATATTTT. Residues: CASSDSTGNTIYF.

The gene calls are TRBV7-2 and TRBJ2-5; unclear D gene. CDR1 and CDR2 from the germline V gene are SGHTA and FQGNSA. CDR3 length equals 14 residues. The ends were cut back, 1 base at V and 5 bases at J, with 11 bases in the middle. The CDR3: CASSLVGYRETQYF. The DNA for the CDR3 is TGTGCCAGCAGCTTAGTAGGCTACCGGGAGACCCAGTACTTC.

The chain links TRBV12-3 or TRBV12-4 to TRBJ2-7; 15 bases map to TRBD2. This CDR3 region has 15 residues. J gave up 10 bases and V 3 bases, and 7 bases lay outside the gene matches. CDR3 loop: CASSLTPGLAGGQYF. CDR3 sequence (DNA): TGTGCCAGCAGTTTGACGCCGGGACTAGCGGGAGGTCAGTACTTC.

This chain links TRBV3-1 with TRBJ2-1; D is ambiguous. The CDR3 runs 17 residues. Germline V lookup: CDR1 LGHDT, CDR2 YNNKEL (reference sequence). Deletions cut 6 bases from V and 0 bases from J, with 18 bases between. CDR3 sequence (DNA): TGTGCCAGCAGTCACGGAAGCACAGTAAGCTCCTACAATGAGCAGTTCTTC. It codes for CASSHGSTVSSYNEQFF.

This clonotype turned up a few times. The rearrangement joins TRBV11-2 to TRBJ2-6; 9 bases match TRBD2. Trimming cost V 5 bases and J 4 bases; bases outside gene matches: 12. The V gene's germline CDR1 is SGHAT and CDR2 FQNNGV. The CDR3 is made up of 18 amino acids. As DNA, the CDR3 is TGTGCCAGCAGCCCCATGCGGGGGGGTTCGGCGGGGGCCAACGTCCTGACTTTC. It is translated as CASSPMRGGSAGANVLTF.

This chain links TRBV6-2 or TRBV6-3 with TRBJ1-6; D ambiguous. V lost 2 bases and J lost 8, with 4 bases in between. Germline values: CDR1 MNHEY, CDR2 SVGEGT. The length of the CDR3 is 12 residues. The CDR3 DNA follows: TGTGCCAGCAGTTACAAGGATTCACCCCTCCACTTT. Translating gives CASSYKDSPLHF.